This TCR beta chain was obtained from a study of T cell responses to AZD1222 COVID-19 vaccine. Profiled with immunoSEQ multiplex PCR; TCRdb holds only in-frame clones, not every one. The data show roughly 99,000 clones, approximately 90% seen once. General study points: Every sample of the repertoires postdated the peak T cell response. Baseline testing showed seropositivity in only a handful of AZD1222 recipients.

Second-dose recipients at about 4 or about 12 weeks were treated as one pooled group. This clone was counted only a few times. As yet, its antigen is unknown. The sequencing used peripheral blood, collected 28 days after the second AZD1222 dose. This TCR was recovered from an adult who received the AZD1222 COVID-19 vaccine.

The CDR3, as DNA: TGTGCCTGGAGAATGGGAGGGAATCAGCCCCAGCATTTT. The encoded protein is CAWRMGGNQPQHF. This sequence joins TRBV30 and TRBJ1-5; D is uncertain. Trimming stripped 3 bases from V and 4 bases from J, with 10 bases between. CDR3 length: 13 residues. CDR1 and CDR2 from the germline V gene are GTSNPN and SVGIG (reference sequence).